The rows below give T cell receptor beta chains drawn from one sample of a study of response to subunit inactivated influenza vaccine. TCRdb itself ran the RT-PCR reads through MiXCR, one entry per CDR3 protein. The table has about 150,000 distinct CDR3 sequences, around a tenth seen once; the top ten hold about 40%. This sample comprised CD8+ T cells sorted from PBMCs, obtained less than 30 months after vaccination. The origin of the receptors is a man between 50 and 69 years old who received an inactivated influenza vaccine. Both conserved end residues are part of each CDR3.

cdr3_aa: CASSQEGEETPYNEQFF; v_call: TRBV4-3; j_call: TRBJ2-1
cdr3_aa: CASSVVPSSGNTIYF; v_call: TRBV9; j_call: TRBJ1-3
cdr3_aa: CASSSTDRGDGYTF; v_call: TRBV7-9; j_call: TRBJ1-2
cdr3_aa: CASSLSRGLAGGGEQYF; v_call: TRBV27; j_call: TRBJ2-7
cdr3_aa: CSAPGLADYNEQFF; v_call: TRBV20-1; j_call: TRBJ2-1
cdr3_aa: CASSLEVSITGELFF; v_call: TRBV7-2; j_call: TRBJ2-2
cdr3_aa: CSARDQGQGLQETQYF; v_call: TRBV20-1; j_call: TRBJ2-5
cdr3_aa: CASSQESSPSYEQYF; v_call: TRBV4-2; j_call: TRBJ2-7
cdr3_aa: CAWSVGGGTEAFF; v_call: TRBV30; j_call: TRBJ1-1
cdr3_aa: CASSPGTRPYNEQFF; v_call: TRBV27; j_call: TRBJ2-1
cdr3_aa: CASSQKLAGLASDTQYF; v_call: TRBV7-9; j_call: TRBJ2-3
cdr3_aa: CASSFIDRGLNTEAFF; v_call: TRBV28; j_call: TRBJ1-1
cdr3_aa: CSAREWTSGNTIYF; v_call: TRBV20-1; j_call: TRBJ1-3
cdr3_aa: CASSLWEGLSTDTQYF; v_call: TRBV28; j_call: TRBJ2-3
cdr3_aa: CASSWSGGNPYEQYF; v_call: TRBV12-3/TRBV12-4; j_call: TRBJ2-7
cdr3_aa: CASSHPGQGYNEQFF; v_call: TRBV3-1; j_call: TRBJ2-1
cdr3_aa: CASSLEDSSGRAWEQYF; v_call: TRBV12-3/TRBV12-4; j_call: TRBJ2-7
cdr3_aa: CASSQGFVGYHEQYF; v_call: TRBV3-1; j_call: TRBJ2-7